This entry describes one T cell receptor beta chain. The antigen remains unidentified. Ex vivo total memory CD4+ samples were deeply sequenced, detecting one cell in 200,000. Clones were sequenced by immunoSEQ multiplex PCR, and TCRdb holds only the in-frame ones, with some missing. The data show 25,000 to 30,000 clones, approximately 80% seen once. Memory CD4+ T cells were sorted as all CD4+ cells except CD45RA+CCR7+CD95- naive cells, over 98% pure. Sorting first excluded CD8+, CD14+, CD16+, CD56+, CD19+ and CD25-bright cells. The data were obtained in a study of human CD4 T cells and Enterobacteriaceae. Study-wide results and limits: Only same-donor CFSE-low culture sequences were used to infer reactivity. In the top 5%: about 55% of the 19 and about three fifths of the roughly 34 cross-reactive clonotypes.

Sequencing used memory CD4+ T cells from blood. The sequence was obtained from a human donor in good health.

CDR3 residues: CASSQGRLNEKLFF. CDR3 DNA: TGTGCCAGCAGCCAAGGGAGACTTAATGAAAAACTGTTTTTT. V usage is TRBV4-2 and J usage is TRBJ1-4; D gene uncertain. V was trimmed by 1 base and J by 4 bases, leaving 7 bases between them. CDR3 size: 14 residues. The germline V gene has CDR1 LGHNA and CDR2 YNFKEQ.